This entry lists 28 T cell receptor beta chains sequenced from one sample in a study of T cells expressing NK-cell markers. No DNA is given; TCRdb re-called the 5' RACE reads and lists each CDR3 protein once. The sample has 500,000 to 600,000 distinct CDR3 sequences. The material sequenced was blood T cells: a sorted CD56 or NKG2C T cell subset, CD4+ or CD8+ T cells, or bulk PBMC T cells (not recorded which). Receptors originate from a man between 18 and 35 years old in good health.

The gene calls are TRBV10-3 and TRBJ2-3; TCRdb outputs TRBD1, but without DNA this stays unchecked. Germline CDR1 is ENHRY and CDR2 is SYGVKD. The CDR3 has 18 amino acids. CDR3 in amino acids: CAINPGTGGLYSTDTQYF.

V and J are TRBV7-2 and TRBJ1-1; TCRdb picks TRBD1, but there is no DNA to check that call. The germline CDR1 and CDR2 sequences are SGHTA and FQGNSA. This CDR3 is built from 12 residues. CDR3 sequence: CASSRDLSRAFF.

The rearrangement joins TRBV20-1 to TRBJ2-1; the D call of TRBD1 rests on TCRdb alone, since no DNA is present to check it. This CDR3 has 15 amino acids. Germline V gene lookup returns CDR1 DFQATT and CDR2 SNEGSKA (reference sequence). The CDR3 sequence is CSARDLVPLYNEQFF.

The gene calls are TRBV27 and TRBJ1-1; no DNA is available, so the TRBD1 call from TCRdb remains unchecked. Germline V gives CDR1 MNHEY, CDR2 SMNVEV (reference sequence). The CDR3 sequence is 15 residues long. The CDR3 is CASSQRGTVNTEAFF.

This chain links TRBV19 with TRBJ1-1; TCRdb proposes TRBD1, but this gene call is untestable without DNA. Germline CDR1 is LNHDA and CDR2 is SQIVND (reference sequence). This CDR3 comprises 13 residues. CDR3 loop: CASKGQLNTEAFF.

The chain has TRBV18 and TRBJ2-6; TCRdb's D call, TRBD1, is unchecked because there is no DNA. CDR1 and CDR2 from the germline V gene are KGHSH and LQKENI. The CDR3 is made up of 18 amino acids. The CDR3 spells CASSPPGTVLSGANVLTF.

The chain links TRBV5-6 to TRBJ2-5; TCRdb reports TRBD1, a call that lacks DNA to check it against. Germline lookup yields CDR1 SGHDT and CDR2 YYEEEE. The CDR3 is 16 amino acids. The CDR3 is CASSAAFGTEKETQYF.

The chain employs TRBV12-3 or TRBV12-4 and TRBJ2-4; lacking DNA, the TRBD2 call made by TCRdb goes unchecked. This CDR3 spans 14 amino acids. The CDR3 spells CASSFGREKNIQYF.

The V call is TRBV14, the J call TRBJ2-1; TCRdb outputs TRBD1, but without DNA this stays unchecked. Germline V lookup: CDR1 SGHDN, CDR2 FVKESK. This CDR3 region has 15 residues. The CDR3: CASSQPGQGRNEQFF. Full variable domain (outside the CDR3, taken from reference TRBV14 and TRBJ2-1): EAGVTQFPSHSVIEKGQTVTLRCDPISGHDNLYWYRRVMGKEIKFLLHFVKESKQDESGMPNNRFLAERTGGTYSTLKVQPAELEDSGVYFCASSQPGQGRNEQFFGPGTRLTVL.

The J gene is TRBJ2-7, the V gene TRBV5-1; the D gene TCRdb calls, TRBD1, cannot be checked with no DNA. Germline V gives CDR1 SGHRS, CDR2 YFSETQ. CDR3 length equals 15 residues. The CDR3: CASSLVGGGGDEQYF. The full variable domain, in which reference TRBV5-1 and TRBJ2-7 provide the parts outside the CDR3, is KAGVTQTPRYLIKTRGQQVTLSCSPISGHRSVSWYQQTPGQGLQFLFEYFSETQRNKGNFPGRFSGRQFSNSRSEMNVSTLELGDSALYLCASSLVGGGGDEQYFGPGTRLTVT.

The rearrangement joins TRBV18 to TRBJ2-5; the D call of TRBD1 rests on TCRdb alone, since no DNA is present to check it. Germline V gene data show CDR1 as KGHSH and CDR2 as LQKENI. The CDR3 loop spans 15 amino acids. This chain's CDR3 is CASSPGQGKAETQYF.

The rearrangement joins TRBV7-2 to TRBJ2-3; TCRdb's D call of TRBD1 is untestable without DNA. Germline CDR1 and CDR2: SGHTA and FQGNSA. CDR3 size: 16 residues. This chain's CDR3 is CASSFRAGASTDTQYF.

The chain links TRBV10-3 to TRBJ2-2. The CDR3 has 15 residues. Germline V CDR1 and CDR2: ENHRY, SYGVKD. CDR3: CAIASLFGDTGELFF.

V and J are TRBV28 and TRBJ2-7; the D call from TCRdb, TRBD1, cannot be confirmed without DNA. There are 15 residues in the CDR3. Germline lookup yields CDR1 MDHEN and CDR2 SYDVKM. CDR3 protein: CASSLYGTGSYEQYF.

The genes are TRBV19 and TRBJ1-2. Per germline, CDR1 LNHDA and CDR2 SQIVND (reference sequence). This CDR3 has 14 amino acids. CDR3 region: CASSMGTPGHGYTF.

The V call is TRBV29-1, the J call TRBJ2-5; TCRdb picks TRBD1, but there is no DNA to check that call. The CDR3 is made up of 15 amino acids. The germline V gene encodes CDR1 SQVTM and CDR2 ANQGSEA. The CDR3 spells CSVEKAGDTQETQYF.

This rearrangement joins TRBV18 to TRBJ2-2; TCRdb outputs TRBD1, but without DNA this stays unchecked. From germline, CDR1 is KGHSH and CDR2 LQKENI. The CDR3 has 17 amino acids. The CDR3 loop reads CASSPPSGQGSTGELFF.

The chain links TRBV9 to TRBJ2-1. Germline lookup yields CDR1 SGDLS and CDR2 YYNGEE. The CDR3 covers 15 residues. CDR3 residues: CASSRAGSVDNEQFF.

The chain links TRBV11-2 to TRBJ2-1. Germline V gene lookup returns CDR1 SGHAT and CDR2 FQNNGV. The CDR3 has 14 residues. CDR3 amino acids: CASSLDRPENEQFF.

The chain employs TRBV20-1 and TRBJ2-1; without DNA, the TCRdb call of TRBD1 cannot be checked. Germline V gene data show CDR1 as DFQATT and CDR2 as SNEGSKA (reference sequence). The CDR3 loop spans 16 amino acids. CDR3 region: CSARAASGWGSDEQFF.

The V and J genes are TRBV11-2 and TRBJ2-1; TCRdb lists TRBD2, though no DNA is available to test this call. CDR3 length: 16 amino acids. Per germline, CDR1 SGHAT and CDR2 FQNNGV. CDR3 protein: CASSLFGLAGDNEQFF. Drawing the rest from reference TRBV11-2 and TRBJ2-1, the complete variable domain is EAGVAQSPRYKIIEKRQSVAFWCNPISGHATLYWYQQILGQGPKLLIQFQNNGVVDDSQLPKDRFSAERLKGVDSTLKIQPAKLEDSAVYLCASSLFGLAGDNEQFFGPGTRLTVL.

The chain has TRBV7-8 and TRBJ1-2; the TRBD1 assignment by TCRdb is unverifiable without DNA. Per germline, CDR1 SGHVS and CDR2 FQNEAQ. The CDR3 runs 13 residues. The CDR3 here is CASSLGGVRGYTF.

The J gene is TRBJ2-7, the V gene TRBV4-3; TCRdb gives TRBD1 as the D gene, but with no DNA this cannot be confirmed. Germline CDR1 and CDR2: LGHNA and YSLEER. The CDR3 runs 16 residues. Here the CDR3 reads CASSQDYTGVSYEQYF.

The V and J genes are TRBV10-3 and TRBJ2-2; TCRdb reports TRBD2, a call that lacks DNA to check it against. Germline CDR1 is ENHRY and CDR2 is SYGVKD. This CDR3 contains 17 residues. The CDR3 reads CAIREGTSGIGTGELFF.

V is TRBV2 and J is TRBJ1-1. The CDR3 runs 13 residues. Looked up from germline, CDR1 is SNHLY and CDR2 is FYNNEI. The CDR3: CAILEVPNTEAFF.

The V gene is TRBV6-2 or TRBV6-3, the J gene TRBJ2-3; TCRdb lists TRBD2, though no DNA is available to test this call. The CDR3 spans 17 residues. Germline values: CDR1 MNHEY, CDR2 SVGEGT. CDR3 residues: CASSYSAGFPPTDTQYF.

The rearrangement joins TRBV7-2 to TRBJ1-5; the D call from TCRdb, TRBD1, cannot be confirmed without DNA. The CDR3 has 15 residues. Per the germline V gene, CDR1 is SGHTA and CDR2 is FQGNSA. CDR3 loop: CASSRGQGTSQPQHF.

J is TRBJ2-3 and V is TRBV7-9; as DNA is missing, the TRBD1 call by TCRdb cannot be tested. The CDR3 loop spans 12 amino acids. Per germline, CDR1 SEHNR and CDR2 FQNEAQ (reference sequence). CDR3 loop: CAPLRTTDTQYF.